Following are 3 T cell receptor beta chains from one sample sequenced in a study of naive and memory T cell subsets. Both TRBC1 and TRBC2 were covered by a beta constant-region primer of two equimolar oligonucleotides. Ligated cDNA was amplified by four rounds of PCR with nested alpha and beta constant-region primers and SP2. TCRdb fed the UMI-ligation and nested PCR reads into MiXCR, producing one record per CDR3 protein. The table lists some 83,000 distinct CDR3 sequences, over 9% of them singletons. The material sequenced was naive CD8+ T cells from blood. The source is a human donor in good health.

CDR3 region: CAWSVGRSNEQFF. The CDR3, as DNA: TGTGCCTGGAGTGTCGGTAGGTCCAATGAGCAGTTCTTC. This chain connects TRBV30 to TRBJ2-1; D unclear. V was cut by 0 bases and J by 6 bases, with 9 bases left in between. Germline V lookup: CDR1 GTSNPN, CDR2 SVGIG (reference sequence). The CDR3 is made up of 13 amino acids.

This clonotype appeared many times. The chain has TRBV15 and TRBJ1-2; 8 nucleotides align to TRBD1. Germline CDR1 LNHNV, CDR2 YYDKDF (reference sequence). CDR3 length: 14 residues. J gave up 2 bases and V 5 bases, and 4 bases lay outside the gene matches. CDR3 bases: TGTGCCACCAGCGACAGGGGTCCCAACTATGGCTACACCTTC. It translates to CATSDRGPNYGYTF.

On this clonotype: One end of the junction does not line up with germline, which may come from a read error. This chain uses TRBV2 with TRBJ1-5; D call uncertain. From germline, CDR1 is SNHLY and CDR2 FYNNEI. The length of the CDR3 is 16 residues. The DNA for the CDR3 is TGTGCCAGCAGCGCGCTACCCTCTGGAGGCAATCGGCCCCAGCATTTT. Its translation: CASSALPSGGNRPQHF.